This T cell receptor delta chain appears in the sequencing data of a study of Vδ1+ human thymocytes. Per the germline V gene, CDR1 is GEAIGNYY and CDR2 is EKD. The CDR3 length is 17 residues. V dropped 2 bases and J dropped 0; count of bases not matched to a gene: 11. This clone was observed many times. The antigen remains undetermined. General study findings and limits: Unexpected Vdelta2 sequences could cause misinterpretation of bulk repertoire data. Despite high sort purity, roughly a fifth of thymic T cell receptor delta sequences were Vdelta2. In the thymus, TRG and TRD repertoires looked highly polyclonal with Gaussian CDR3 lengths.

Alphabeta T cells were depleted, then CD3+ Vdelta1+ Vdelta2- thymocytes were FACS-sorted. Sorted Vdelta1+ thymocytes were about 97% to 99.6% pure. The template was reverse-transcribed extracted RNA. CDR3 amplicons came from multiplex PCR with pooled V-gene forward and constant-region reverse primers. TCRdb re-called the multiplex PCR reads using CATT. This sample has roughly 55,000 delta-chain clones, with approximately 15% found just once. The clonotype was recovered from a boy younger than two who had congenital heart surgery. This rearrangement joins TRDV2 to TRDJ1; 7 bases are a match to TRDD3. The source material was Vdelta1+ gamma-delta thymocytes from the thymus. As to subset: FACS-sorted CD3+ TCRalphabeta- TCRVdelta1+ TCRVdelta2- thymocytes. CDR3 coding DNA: TGTGCCTGTGACAAGCAACCTGGGGGGCCGTACACCGATAAACTCATCTTT. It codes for CACDKQPGGPYTDKLIF.